This TCR beta chain was documented in a study of blood T cell repertoires in COVID-19. Overall study: T cells, B-cell-depleted T cells, or PBMCs supplied cDNA or gDNA.

Recruited during active infection, patients (from Seattle) were subsequently followed longitudinally. Produced via immunoSEQ multiplex PCR; TCRdb's table is partial and in-frame only. Of about 160,000 clones in the sample, 85% were seen once. This clonotype was obtained from a woman aged 45-65 years with COVID-19, enrolled during active disease. Sequenced: peripheral blood.

In DNA form, the CDR3 reads TGTGCCAGCAGCTTAAATCGACAGACCATGAACACTGAAGCTTTCTTT. It encodes CASSLNRQTMNTEAFF. The chain is built from TRBV7-3 and TRBJ1-1; perhaps TRBD1 as D (5 bases). CDR1 SGHTA and CDR2 FQGTGA come from the germline V gene. The CDR3 totals 16 residues. Trimming cost V 1 base and J 0 bases, with 12 bases left between them.